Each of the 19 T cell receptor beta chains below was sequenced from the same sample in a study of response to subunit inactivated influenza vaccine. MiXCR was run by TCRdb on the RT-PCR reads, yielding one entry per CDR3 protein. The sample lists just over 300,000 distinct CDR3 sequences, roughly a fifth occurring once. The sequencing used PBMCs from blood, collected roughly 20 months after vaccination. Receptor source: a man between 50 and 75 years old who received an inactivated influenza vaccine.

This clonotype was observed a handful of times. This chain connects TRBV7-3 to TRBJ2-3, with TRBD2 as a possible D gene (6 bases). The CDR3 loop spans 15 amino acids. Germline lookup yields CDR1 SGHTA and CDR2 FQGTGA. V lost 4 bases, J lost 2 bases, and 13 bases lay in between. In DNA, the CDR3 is TGTGCCAGCAGCTCCCGGGGACTTACCACAGATACGCAGTATTTT. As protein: CASSSRGLTTDTQYF.

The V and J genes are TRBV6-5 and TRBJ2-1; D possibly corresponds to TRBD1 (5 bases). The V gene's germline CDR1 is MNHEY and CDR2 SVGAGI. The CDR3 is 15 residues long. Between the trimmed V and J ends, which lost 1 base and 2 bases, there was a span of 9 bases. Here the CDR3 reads CASSYLSGPYNEQFF. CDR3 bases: TGTGCCAGCAGTTACTTGTCAGGGCCCTACAATGAGCAGTTCTTC.

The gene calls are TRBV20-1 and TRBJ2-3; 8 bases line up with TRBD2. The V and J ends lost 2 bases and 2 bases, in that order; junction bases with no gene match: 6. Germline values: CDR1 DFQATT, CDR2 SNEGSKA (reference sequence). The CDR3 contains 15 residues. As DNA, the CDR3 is TGCAGTGCTAGACCGGGAGGGAAGTCCACAGATACGCAGTATTTT. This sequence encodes CSARPGGKSTDTQYF.

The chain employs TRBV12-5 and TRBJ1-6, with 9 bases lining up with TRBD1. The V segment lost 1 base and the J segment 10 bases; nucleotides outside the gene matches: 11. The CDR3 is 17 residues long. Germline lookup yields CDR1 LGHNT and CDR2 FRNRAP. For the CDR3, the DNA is TGTGCTAGTGGTTTGGACAGCTGGACAGGGGAAAACTCACCCCTCCACTTT. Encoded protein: CASGLDSWTGENSPLHF.

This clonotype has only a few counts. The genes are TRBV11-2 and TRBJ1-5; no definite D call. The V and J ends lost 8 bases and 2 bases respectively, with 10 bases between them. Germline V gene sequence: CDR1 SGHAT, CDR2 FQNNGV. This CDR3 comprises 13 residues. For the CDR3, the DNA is TGTGCCAGCGGGGAGGGTCGCAATCAGCCCCAGCATTTT. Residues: CASGEGRNQPQHF. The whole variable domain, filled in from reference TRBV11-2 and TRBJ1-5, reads EAGVAQSPRYKIIEKRQSVAFWCNPISGHATLYWYQQILGQGPKLLIQFQNNGVVDDSQLPKDRFSAERLKGVDSTLKIQPAKLEDSAVYLCASGEGRNQPQHFGDGTRLSIL.

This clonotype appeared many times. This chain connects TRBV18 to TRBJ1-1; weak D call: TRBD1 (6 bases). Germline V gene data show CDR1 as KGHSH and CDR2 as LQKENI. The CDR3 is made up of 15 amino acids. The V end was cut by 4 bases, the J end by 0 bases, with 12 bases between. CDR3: CASSLEGVLNTEAFF. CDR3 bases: TGTGCCAGCTCACTCGAGGGGGTACTGAACACTGAAGCTTTCTTT.

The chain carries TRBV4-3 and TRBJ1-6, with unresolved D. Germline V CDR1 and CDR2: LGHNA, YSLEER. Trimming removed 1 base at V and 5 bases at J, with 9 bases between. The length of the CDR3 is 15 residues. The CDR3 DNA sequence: TGCGCCAGCAGCCAAGTTTGGGCCCATAATTCACCCCTCCACTTT. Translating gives CASSQVWAHNSPLHF.

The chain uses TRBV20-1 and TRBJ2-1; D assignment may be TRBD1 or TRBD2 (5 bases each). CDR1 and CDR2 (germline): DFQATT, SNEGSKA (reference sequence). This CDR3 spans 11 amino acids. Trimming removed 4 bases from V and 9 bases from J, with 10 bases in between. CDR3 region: CSAMKRGEQFF. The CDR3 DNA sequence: TGCAGTGCTATGAAGAGGGGTGAGCAGTTCTTC.

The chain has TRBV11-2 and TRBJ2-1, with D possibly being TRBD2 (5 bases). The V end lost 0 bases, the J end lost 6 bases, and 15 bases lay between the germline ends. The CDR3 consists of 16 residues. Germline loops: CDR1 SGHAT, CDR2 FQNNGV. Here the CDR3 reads CASSLERGYLGNEQFF. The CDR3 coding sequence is TGTGCCAGCAGCTTAGAGCGCGGGTACCTGGGCAATGAGCAGTTCTTC.

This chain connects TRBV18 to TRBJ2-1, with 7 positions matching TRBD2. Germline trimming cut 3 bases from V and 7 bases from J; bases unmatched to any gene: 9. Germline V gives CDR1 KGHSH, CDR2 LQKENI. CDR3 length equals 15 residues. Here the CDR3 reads CASSPLAESHNEQFF. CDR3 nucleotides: TGTGCCAGCTCACCGCTAGCGGAGAGTCATAATGAGCAGTTCTTC.

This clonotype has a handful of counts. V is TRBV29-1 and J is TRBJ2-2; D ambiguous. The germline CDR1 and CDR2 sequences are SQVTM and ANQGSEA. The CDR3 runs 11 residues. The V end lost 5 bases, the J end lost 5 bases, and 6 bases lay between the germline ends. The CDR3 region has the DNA TGCAGCGTTACGTATACCGGGGAGCTGTTTTTT. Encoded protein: CSVTYTGELFF.

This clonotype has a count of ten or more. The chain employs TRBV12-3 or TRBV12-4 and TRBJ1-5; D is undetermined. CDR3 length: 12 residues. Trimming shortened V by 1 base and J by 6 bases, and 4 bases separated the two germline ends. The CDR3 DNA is TGTGCCAGCAGTTTAGGGCTTCAGCCCCAGCATTTT. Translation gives CASSLGLQPQHF.

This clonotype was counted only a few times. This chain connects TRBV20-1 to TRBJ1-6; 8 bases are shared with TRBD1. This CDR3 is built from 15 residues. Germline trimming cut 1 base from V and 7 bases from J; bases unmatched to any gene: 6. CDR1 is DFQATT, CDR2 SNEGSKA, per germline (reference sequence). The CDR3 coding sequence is TGCAGTGCTAGAGCGGGACAGGCTGGGAATTCACCCCTCCACTTT. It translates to CSARAGQAGNSPLHF.

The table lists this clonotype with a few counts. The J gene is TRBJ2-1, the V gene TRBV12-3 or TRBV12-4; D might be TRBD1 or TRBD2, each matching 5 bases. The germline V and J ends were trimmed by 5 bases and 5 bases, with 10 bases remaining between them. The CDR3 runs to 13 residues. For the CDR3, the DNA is TGTGCCAGCAGTCCCGGGACGAACAATGAGCAGTTCTTC. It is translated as CASSPGTNNEQFF.

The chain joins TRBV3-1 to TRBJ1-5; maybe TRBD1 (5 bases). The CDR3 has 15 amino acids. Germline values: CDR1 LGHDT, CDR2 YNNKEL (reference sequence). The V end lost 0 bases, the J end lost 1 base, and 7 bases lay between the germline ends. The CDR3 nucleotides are TGTGCCAGCAGCCAAGATGGGGGGAGCAATCAGCCCCAGCATTTT. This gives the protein CASSQDGGSNQPQHF.

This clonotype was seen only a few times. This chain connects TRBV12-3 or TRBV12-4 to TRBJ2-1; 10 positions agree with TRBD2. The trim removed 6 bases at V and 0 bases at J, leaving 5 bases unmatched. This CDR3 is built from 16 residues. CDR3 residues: CASSSTSGYSYNEQFF. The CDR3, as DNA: TGTGCCAGCAGCTCGACTAGCGGGTACTCCTACAATGAGCAGTTCTTC.

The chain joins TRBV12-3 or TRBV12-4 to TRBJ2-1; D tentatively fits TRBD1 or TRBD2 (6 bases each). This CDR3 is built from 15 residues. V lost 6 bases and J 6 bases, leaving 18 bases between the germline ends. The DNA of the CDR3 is TGTGCCAGCAGATTTGGATGGGGGGCCACCAATGAGCAGTTCTTC. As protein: CASRFGWGATNEQFF.

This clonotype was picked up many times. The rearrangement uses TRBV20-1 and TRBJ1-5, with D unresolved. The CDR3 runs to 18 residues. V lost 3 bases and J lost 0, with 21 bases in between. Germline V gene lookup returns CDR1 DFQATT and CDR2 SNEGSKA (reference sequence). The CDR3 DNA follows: TGCAGTGCTAGTAACCTCAGGACGAGTCAGGATAGCAATCAGCCCCAGCATTTT. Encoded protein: CSASNLRTSQDSNQPQHF.

The CDR3 region has the DNA TGTGCCAGCTCACCACGGCGACAGGAGTCTTTTAATGAGCAGTTCTTC. As protein: CASSPRRQESFNEQFF. V gene TRBV18 combines with J gene TRBJ2-1, with a weak D call TRBD1 (6 bases). This CDR3 has 16 amino acids. Germline CDR1 is KGHSH and CDR2 is LQKENI. The V gene lost 1 base and the J gene lost 7 bases, with 17 bases spanning the gap.